This T cell receptor beta chain was profiled in a study of T cell changes during pregnancy in multiple sclerosis. This table comes from immunoSEQ multiplex PCR, and its TCRdb copy is limited to in-frame clones, with some not included. This sample yields 50,000 to 80,000 clones, of which just under 95% are seen a single time; 1.4% belongs to the top ten. The CDR3 is made up of 15 amino acids. V shed 4 bases and J 4 bases; nucleotides not matched to a gene: 5. Germline lookup yields CDR1 SGDLS and CDR2 YYNGEE. This receptor was identified in a female donor with multiple sclerosis, enrolled in a pregnancy study. This chain connects TRBV9 to TRBJ2-1; 10 bases agree with TRBD1. The specimen comprised peripheral blood, sampled in the second trimester of pregnancy. The CDR3 loop reads CASSLGQGGYNEQFF. The CDR3, as DNA: TGTGCCAGCAGCCTAGGACAGGGGGGTTACAATGAGCAGTTCTTC.